This T cell receptor (beta chain) stems from a study of shared clonotypes between healthy human individuals. At the level of the study: There were three CD4 naive, three CD4 memory, two CD8 naive and one CD8 memory plates per donor.

CD45RO-negative CD8 cells positively selected for CCR7 made up the naive population, which excluded terminally differentiated effector memory CD45RA+ cells. Original processing methods: ImmunoSEQ gave junction-only sequences without quality scores, so filtering differed. Produced via immunoSEQ multiplex PCR; TCRdb's table is partial and in-frame only. V, J and clone size are those of that table, while D and trimming were read from the DNA. The sample has hundreds of thousands of clones, roughly 98% seen once. V shed 3 bases, J shed 0 bases, and the junction held 5 bases outside the gene matches. Per the germline V gene, CDR1 is MNHEY and CDR2 is SMNVEV (reference sequence). This CDR3 has 15 residues.

Sequencing was carried out using naive CD8+ T cells sorted from blood. The rearrangement uses TRBV27 and TRBJ2-7; TRBD2 matches 7 bases. The origin of this receptor is a man aged 30 to 39 in good health. CDR3 region: CASSFIGGSSYEQYF. CDR3 bases: TGTGCCAGCAGTTTCATCGGCGGGAGCTCCTACGAGCAGTACTTC.